This T cell receptor (beta chain) was found in a study of neoadjuvant nivolumab and ipilimumab in lung cancer. Study as a whole: Nivolumab 3 mg/kg was given days 1, 15 and 29, plus ipilimumab 1 mg/kg day 1 in combination.

Overall study results and limits: Pretherapy blood TCR richness correlated positively with resected tumor richness.

About this clone: Its antigen is as yet unknown.

The table came from immunoSEQ multiplex PCR; TCRdb's copy has only in-frame clones and leaves some out. The table has over 25,000 clones, under 95% seen once; the top ten hold about 2.1%. The ends were cut back, 0 bases at V and 2 bases at J, with 10 bases in the middle. The germline V gene has CDR1 SGHKS and CDR2 YYEKEE (reference sequence). CDR3 length equals 15 residues. This sequence was found in an adult with non-small cell lung cancer. The V gene is TRBV5-5, the J gene TRBJ2-3; D is unclear. Sequenced here: peripheral blood, sampled after neoadjuvant nivolumab, alone or with ipilimumab, at or shortly before surgery. This chain's CDR3 is CASSLDGFPTDTQYF. The CDR3 nucleotides read TGTGCCAGCAGCTTGGACGGGTTCCCCACAGATACGCAGTATTTT.